This record covers a single T cell receptor (beta chain). This clone's antigen is unknown. Base qualities are missing; no much larger clone stands one base away. The sample is drawn from a study of cytomegalovirus exposure and HLA in healthy donors (dated 2017 in TCRdb). About the study as a whole: An earlier analysis of approximately 600 of the donors reported about 290 Gb of sequence data and some 120 million unique TCR beta sequences from about 200 million T cells. On average, around 230,000 unique TCR beta nucleotide sequences were sequenced per donor among 350 to 400 genotyped donors of the cohort, with 15% to 20% of those sequences being non-productive. The study aimed to test whether cataloging public T cell receptors could reveal signatures of past pathogen exposure. The genetic ancestry cluster associated with self-reported Caucasian donors included about 84% of the 350 to 500 genotyped donors. Donor age, sex, ethnicity and CMV serostatus were collected together with the repertoire data. Rather than drawing on any new phenotypic data, the later analysis identified candidate immune exposures from TCR beta sequences and the way those sequences occurred across donors. The T cell repertoires of around 730 subjects were profiled by immunosequencing and related to cytomegalovirus serostatus. A later genetic analysis took genome-wide SNP genotypes for about 55% of the roughly 670 donors and used that subset as a discovery cohort. All discovery cohort repertoires had been generated using a single sequencing platform. An early release that covered some 640 HLA-typed donors contained about 300 gigabases of sequencing data and some 87 million unique TCR sequences. To study patterns of TCR occurrence, a later analysis re-analyzed previously published TCR beta repertoires from around 660 donors and added high-resolution HLA genotyping. Typing coverage varied by locus: roughly 620-640 donors for A, B, C, DRB1 and DQB1; roughly 520 for DQA1; over 600 for DPA1; 450 to 480 for DPB1. A handful of DR-DQ haplotypes were treated as single units for association and clustering because of strong linkage in the cohort. HLA typing included class I and class II loci at four-digit resolution. An earlier analysis of around 540 of the donors applied high-throughput TCR beta sequencing to assess whether each TCR beta V gene segment acted as functional or pseudogenic. To predict cytomegalovirus infection status, the study combined high-throughput TCR immunosequencing, statistical association of individual TCRs with disease status, and machine learning. A separate validation cohort of roughly 120 different subjects was used in addition to the 666-subject first cohort. Overall study outcomes, separate from this receptor: A further reported finding was that TCR beta sequences accurately predicted the HLA-A and HLA-B alleles for most subjects in the first cohort. At a false discovery rate of 0.05, a later analysis linked 16,951 TCR beta sequences to specific HLA alleles. According to a later analysis, TCR association rates differed among HLA loci, with DRB1 alleles showing the most associated TCRs and HLA-C alleles showing the fewest. According to a later analysis, most CMV-associated TCR beta chains appeared to be HLA-restricted, and the HLA associations seemed to be driven largely by CMV exposure. While some public TCRs were present in many individuals, most TCR sequences turned up only very rarely across donors. The authors suggested that the approach could potentially be extended to other disease states and immunological phenotypes. V-gene and J-gene trimming of TCR beta chains was associated with a missense DCLRE1C variant in a later genetic analysis, and the association was replicated in an independent cohort. A cluster of highly shared sequence variants was judged likely to be a technical artifact of the sequencing pipeline. In an earlier analysis of 450 to 750 of the donors, most TCR beta V segments appeared in productive rearrangements about 90% or about 30% of the time, broadly matching IMGT annotations. Because counts were too low, seventeen rarely observed V segments, including chromosome 9 orphons, were left out of the earlier analysis of 587 of the donors. Linkage disequilibrium might explain the correlated functional status among segregating V segments, but an unknown experimental factor could not be excluded. Compared with the roughly 710-donor mean, donors in an Asian-associated ancestry cluster had fewer N-insertions in productive TCRs, according to a later genetic analysis. When HLA alleles, especially DR and DQ, strongly co-occurred, attributing TCR associations to individual alleles was difficult. The 87-base-pair reads could not distinguish some IMGT-functional V segments, including TRBV6-2 and TRBV6-3, so those segments were excluded. In a later analysis, HLA-associated TCR beta chains were found to be more clonally expanded and to have lower generation probabilities than equally common non-associated chains. Immune exposure information for the cohort was limited to CMV serostatus. Several of the top co-occurrence clusters appeared to be linked to parvovirus B19, influenza, CMV and Epstein-Barr virus, according to a later analysis. The classifier was reported to diagnose cytomegalovirus status with high specificity and sensitivity in both the original cohort and the validation cohort. Roughly uniform sequencing depth across donors was assumed in presence/absence analyses, although this assumption may not hold. Because some donors lacked HLA typing at each locus, the association tests relied only on the typed subset. In vitro tests confirmed that a few of the cytomegalovirus-associated TCR beta chains recognize cytomegalovirus antigens. The cohort was sequenced for TCR beta chains only, and without alpha or paired-chain data the features that could be detected were limited. The study gave a list of under 200 TCR beta chains associated with cytomegalovirus.

V is cut back by 0 bases and J by 0 bases, with 6 bases in the junction unmatched. CDR1 and CDR2 are drawn from the germline V gene: ENHRY, SYGVKD. From the cysteine up to the phenylalanine, the CDR3 has a length of 18 residues. Only the CDR3 region is kept as DNA, spanning 54 bases read in frame from base 1. The receptor library was made with the immunoSEQ multiplex PCR assay. A mixture of 60 forward primers for TCR Vbeta segments and 13 reverse primers for TCR Jbeta segments was used in the multiplex PCR. Amplification of the CDR3 region of rearranged TCR beta genes was performed with a multiplex PCR assay on genomic DNA. Amplified TCR beta libraries were sequenced as 87-base-pair reads on the Illumina HiSeq System. In the source study's methods: A later analysis counted tens of millions of unique TCR beta chains across the 550 to 700 repertoires, and 10 million to 11 million of these chains were shared by at least two donors. To remove PCR and sequencing errors, raw reads were error-corrected and collapsed into unique sequences using a nearest-neighbor algorithm that merged closely related sequences. CDR3 sequences were aligned to IMGT reference sequences to assign V, D and J gene segments. Each retained sequence needed at least a six-nucleotide match to both a V gene segment and a J gene segment. Rearrangements were called productive when the CDR3 lacked stop codons and stayed in frame with V and J; all others were non-productive. CDR3 was defined by IMGT convention, running from the second conserved V-encoded cysteine to the conserved J-encoded phenylalanine. The earlier analysis of some 600 of the donors excluded sequences that lacked an unambiguous match to a single V gene segment. An earlier analysis of 550 to 650 of the donors classified V segments as functional when productive rearrangements were above 56.7% and as segregating when the standard deviation between donors was above 5%. To diagnose cytomegalovirus status from the catalog of TCR beta chain sequences, a statistical classification framework was built. V and J gene assignment, in a later analysis, came from comparing TCR nucleotide sequences with IMGT/GENE-DB human TR gene sequences. A later analysis assigned CDR3 sequences and most-parsimonious VDJ recombination scenarios with the TCRdist pipeline. A later analysis defined each TCR beta chain by its CDR3 amino acid sequence plus V-gene family, and excluded reads lacking a unique V-gene family. As a way to deal with suspected cross-contamination and a sequencing artifact, a later analysis dropped 450 to 600 nucleotide sequences that were highly shared and had low generation probability. In a later analysis, a clonal expansion index for each public chain was calculated from normalized within-repertoire ranks of inferred template counts. Generation probabilities in a later analysis came from a VDJ recombination model fitted to out-of-frame rearrangements, and those results were checked against IGoR. In a later analysis, TCR-TCR, TCR-HLA and TCR-CMV co-occurrence was scored with hypergeometric tests, and a repertoire-size bias correction was applied to TCR pairs. In a later analysis, false discovery rates were estimated by permuting HLA or CMV assignments 20 times. In a later analysis, co-occurring TCRs were grouped using DBSCAN, with TCRdist sequence similarity added in when clustering inside HLA-allele-positive subsets. For co-occurrence clustering, repertoires with fewer than 30,000 or more than 120,000 public chains were excluded, along with roughly 5 repertoires with anomalous nucleotide sharing. TCRdb holds this immuneACCESS table with in-frame rearrangements only. Some clones are missing; in checked studies, unresolved V genes explain under half, and the rest has no known cause. That table supplies the V and J calls and clone size; D and trimming were determined from the DNA. The table for this sample lists roughly 110,000 clones; under 80% of them were counted only once. Of the sample, about 3.6% is held by the ten largest clones.

In total, 600 or so healthy bone marrow donors made up the cohort. All cohort members were sampled while nominally healthy, although unrecorded immune exposures were likely present. The donor was CMV seronegative and belonged to the group of approximately 320 seronegative cohort members. A peripheral blood sample was collected from each donor, and TCR beta sequencing was performed on peripheral blood mononuclear cells. Genomic DNA was extracted from the blood cell samples with the Qiagen DNeasy Blood Extraction Kit. The sequencing sample was made of PBMCs. The sequence came from a man between 60 and 75 years old in good health and CMV-seronegative. The chain employs TRBV10-3 and TRBJ2-3; 10 central bases correspond to TRBD2. The nucleotide sequence is TGTGCCATCAGTGAGTCAGAGCGGGGGGGCCCCAGCACAGATACGCAGTATTTT. This sequence encodes CAISESERGGPSTDTQYF.